This T cell receptor (beta chain) is drawn from a study of early T cells in non-severe SARS-CoV-2 infection. Unique molecular identifiers were attached to individual cDNA molecules. One entry per CDR3 protein results from TCRdb running MiXCR on the 5' RACE reads. This table has about 71,000 distinct CDR3 sequences, around 11% appearing once. This clonotype was seen repeatedly, ten times or more. The CDR3 spans 15 residues. Per germline, CDR1 MNHEY and CDR2 SMNVEV (reference sequence). V trimming: 6 bases; J trimming: 2 bases; junction bases outside the gene matches: 4. This sequence was found in an adult who was a healthcare worker with PCR-confirmed SARS-CoV-2 infection or an uninfected control (not recorded which). Sequencing used whole blood, obtained at baseline. The chain links TRBV27 to TRBJ1-6; 7 bases are shared with TRBD1. This chain's CDR3 is CASRTGLAYNSPLHF. The CDR3 nucleotides are TGTGCCAGCAGGACAGGGTTGGCCTATAATTCACCCCTCCACTTT.